One and the same sample provided the 25 T cell receptor beta chains below, sequenced in a study of molecular identifiers for immune sequencing clone quantification. TCRdb reprocessed the PCR reads with MiXCR, giving one entry per CDR3 protein. The sample holds 350,000 or so distinct CDR3 sequences, about a fifth seen once. Input material: naive CD8+ T cells from blood, with Jurkat cell RNA spiked in. Subset defined: FACS-sorted CD8+CD4-CCR7+CD45RA+ naive T cells. These receptors came from a human donor in good health. Some libraries in this study had Jurkat cell RNA spiked in.

Details on this clonotype: The germline gene is not matched at one end of the junction; a read error may be the cause. The chain has TRBV6-5 and TRBJ1-2; no clear D gene. Germline values: CDR1 MNHEY, CDR2 SVGAGI. The CDR3 has 17 amino acids. The CDR3 is CASSPQLGGSRYYGYAF. The CDR3 DNA sequence: TGTGCCAGCAGCCCCCAACTGGGAGGGAGCCGCTACTATGGCTACGCCTTC.

This clonotype was observed a handful of times. The chain is built from TRBV20-1 and TRBJ1-1, with a possible D match to TRBD1 (5 bases). The germline V gene has CDR1 DFQATT and CDR2 SNEGSKA (reference sequence). Deletions cut 6 bases from V and 0 bases from J, with 11 bases between. The CDR3 sequence is 13 residues long. The CDR3 protein is CSALTGLNTEAFF. The CDR3 bases are TGCAGTGCCCTAACAGGCCTGAACACTGAAGCTTTCTTT.

This clonotype was seen at least ten times. This chain links TRBV7-2 with TRBJ2-7; no clear D gene. The CDR3 covers 14 residues. V was shortened by 1 base and J by 2 bases, with 9 bases between the two germline ends. CDR1 SGHTA and CDR2 FQGNSA come from the germline V gene. The chain's CDR3 is CASSLGRVTYEQYF. CDR3 DNA sequence: TGTGCCAGCAGCTTAGGCCGGGTGACCTACGAGCAGTACTTC.

This clonotype has just a few counts. The chain has TRBV20-1 and TRBJ1-2; 7 nucleotides align to TRBD1. The ends lost 4 bases at V and 3 bases at J; junction bases unmatched: 5. This CDR3 has 13 residues. From germline, CDR1 is DFQATT and CDR2 SNEGSKA (reference sequence). The CDR3 DNA reads as TGCAGTGCTACCCACCAGGGGGACTATGGCTACACCTTC. As protein: CSATHQGDYGYTF.

This clonotype was observed many times. This chain's CDR3 is CASSSHVNTEAFF. The CDR3, as DNA: TGTGCCAGCAGCTCACACGTGAACACTGAAGCTTTCTTT. The chain carries TRBV7-6 and TRBJ1-1; no firm D call. The CDR3 extends over 13 amino acids. CDR1 SGHVS and CDR2 FNYEAQ come from the germline V gene. V was pared by 4 bases and J by 0 bases, with 6 bases between.

Remarks on this clonotype: A much larger clone differs from this one at a single base, so this may be a read error. V gene TRBV20-1 combines with J gene TRBJ1-2; D ambiguous. In germline, CDR1 is DFQATT, CDR2 SNEGSKA (reference sequence). The CDR3 consists of 14 residues. The DNA of the CDR3 is TGCAGGGCTAGAGATCCGACGGCAATCTATGGCTACACCTTC. It specifies CRARDPTAIYGYTF.

This clonotype was observed a handful of times. This chain connects TRBV27 to TRBJ1-6; D is unclear. The CDR3 spans 16 residues. Germline CDR1 and CDR2: MNHEY and SMNVEV (reference sequence). Trimming stripped 3 bases from V and 3 bases from J, with 12 bases between. The CDR3 bases are TGTGCCAGCAGTTTGGTAGGAATTCACTATAATTCACCCCTCCACTTT. It encodes CASSLVGIHYNSPLHF.

This clonotype was seen ten or more times. The rearrangement links TRBV4-1 to TRBJ1-1; D is possibly TRBD1 (5 bases). Deletions cut 5 bases from V and 1 base from J, with 14 bases between. Germline CDR1 and CDR2: MGHRA and YSYEKL. The CDR3 is 15 amino acids. This chain's CDR3 is CASSSPGRSNTEAFF. The CDR3 region has the DNA TGCGCCAGCAGCTCGCCGGGACGGTCGAACACTGAAGCTTTCTTT.

This clonotype was recorded at least ten times. The chain employs TRBV29-1 and TRBJ2-3; the D is unclear. The CDR3 contains 11 residues. The V end lost 7 bases, the J end lost 5 bases, and 10 bases lay between the germline ends. Germline-derived CDR1 and CDR2 are SQVTM and ANQGSEA. DNA for the CDR3: TGCAGCGCTCCCGGCGTAGATACGCAGTATTTT. This gives the protein CSAPGVDTQYF.

The table lists this clonotype with many counts. This chain links TRBV6-5 with TRBJ2-5; 9 positions match TRBD2. The CDR3 runs 17 residues. Trimming at V came to 0 bases and at J to 1 base, leaving 6 bases not matched to a gene. Germline V CDR1 and CDR2: MNHEY, SVGAGI. The CDR3 DNA is TGTGCCAGCAGTTACTCCGGCCTAGCGGGAACCCAAGAGACCCAGTACTTC. This translates into CASSYSGLAGTQETQYF.

This clonotype was counted at least ten times. V usage is TRBV30 and J usage is TRBJ2-7; 7 nucleotides match TRBD1. Germline V gene data show CDR1 as GTSNPN and CDR2 as SVGIG (reference sequence). The length of the CDR3 is 13 residues. With V trimmed by 7 bases and J by 3 bases, 9 bases remained unmatched. This chain's CDR3 is CASNLRDSYEQYF. In nucleotides, the CDR3 is TGTGCCTCCAATTTACGGGACAGCTACGAGCAGTACTTC.

This clonotype was seen only a few times. This chain uses TRBV7-9 with TRBJ2-1, with D possibly called TRBD1 or TRBD2 (5 bases each). The V and J ends lost 5 bases and 4 bases respectively, with 15 bases between them. This CDR3 region has 15 residues. Germline-derived CDR1 and CDR2 are SEHNR and FQNEAQ (reference sequence). CDR3 nucleotides: TGTGCCAGCAGCAACGGGGCAGCGCCGTACAATGAGCAGTTCTTC. Protein sequence: CASSNGAAPYNEQFF.

As for this clonotype: Just one base apart from a much larger clone, this may be a read error. The chain couples TRBV5-4 to TRBJ1-1; maybe TRBD1 (6 bases). CDR1 is SGHNT, CDR2 YYREEE, per germline (reference sequence). The V and J ends lost 7 bases and 4 bases respectively, with 17 bases between them. The CDR3 is made up of 14 amino acids. In nucleotides, the CDR3 is TGTGCCAGCGGCCCCCCGGACAGAAGCACTGAAGCTTTCTTT. It is translated as CASGPPDRSTEAFF.

This clonotype was picked up many times. V is TRBV19 and J is TRBJ1-5; D is possibly TRBD1 (5 bases). This CDR3 region has 14 residues. The V end was cut by 10 bases, the J end by 7 bases, with 20 bases between. Germline V gene sequence: CDR1 LNHDA, CDR2 SQIVND (reference sequence). CDR3 DNA: TGTGCCACAGCTCCCACGACGGGGGTCCAGCCCCAGCATTTT. The encoded protein is CATAPTTGVQPQHF.

This clonotype was observed a single time. Relative to the germline gene, one junction end is altered; a read error may explain this. The chain couples TRBV7-9 to TRBJ2-5; unclear D gene. The CDR3 has 12 residues. Germline values: CDR1 SEHNR, CDR2 FQNEAQ (reference sequence). The CDR3 bases are TGTGCCAGCAGTTTAGAGGCAACGACCCAGTACTTC. Translation: CASSLEATTQYF.

This clonotype has at least ten counts. The chain couples TRBV11-2 to TRBJ2-7; D unresolved. V was pared by 0 bases and J by 2 bases, with 5 bases between. The germline gives CDR1 SGHAT, CDR2 FQNNGV. The CDR3 sequence is 13 residues long. The CDR3 bases are TGTGCCAGCAGCTTAGATGTTGCCTACGAGCAGTACTTC. This encodes CASSLDVAYEQYF.

As for this clonotype: The junction departs from germline at one end; a sequencing error may be responsible. The V gene is TRBV19, the J gene TRBJ1-5; possible D gene TRBD1, 5 bases. This CDR3 region has 15 residues. The germline gives CDR1 LNHDA, CDR2 SQIVND (reference sequence). CDR3 sequence reads: CASSLNERGNQSQHF. The CDR3 DNA reads TGTGCCAGTAGCCTCAACGAACGGGGCAATCAGTCCCAGCATTTT.

This clonotype was found many times. J is TRBJ2-1 and V is TRBV29-1; 11 bases are shared with TRBD1. CDR1 SQVTM and CDR2 ANQGSEA come from the germline V gene. V was clipped by 4 bases and J by 10 bases; unmatched bases: 6. CDR3 size: 13 residues. Here the CDR3 reads CSVVRTGGPEQFF. CDR3 DNA: TGCAGCGTTGTACGGACAGGGGGCCCGGAGCAGTTCTTC.

This clonotype was found once. With a much larger clone just one base away, this may be a read error. The rearrangement links TRBV5-1 to TRBJ2-3; 7 bases agree with TRBD1. The end of the DNA is better explained by TRBJ1-5, so the J call may be wrong. The germline V gene encodes CDR1 SGHRS and CDR2 YFSETQ. There are 15 residues in the CDR3. The CDR3 coding sequence is TGCGCCAGCAGCTTCGAGGGGGCCGCTACAGATACGCAGCATTTT. Translation gives CASSFEGAATDTQHF.

The chain employs TRBV12-3 or TRBV12-4 and TRBJ2-5; TRBD1 agrees at 9 bases. The CDR3 is made up of 13 amino acids. V was clipped by 7 bases and J by 8 bases; unmatched bases: 8. CDR3 coding DNA: TGTGCCAGCACCATACCGGGACAGGGTACCCAGTACTTC. Translated: CASTIPGQGTQYF.

This clonotype has only a few counts. The chain carries TRBV4-3 and TRBJ1-2; 7 bases are a match to TRBD1. Germline V lookup: CDR1 LGHNA, CDR2 YSLEER. V lost 5 bases to trimming and J lost 2 bases; unmatched junction nucleotides: 8. The CDR3 has 15 amino acids. This chain's CDR3 is CASSWGQSKNYGYTF. For the CDR3, the DNA is TGCGCCAGCAGCTGGGGACAGTCCAAGAACTATGGCTACACCTTC.

Many counts were recorded for this clonotype. CDR3 coding DNA: TGTGCCAGCAGTCACATAGCGGGAGAGGGGGAGACCCAGTACTTC. This encodes CASSHIAGEGETQYF. The chain links TRBV6-6 to TRBJ2-5, with TRBD2 matching 9 bases. With V trimmed by 5 bases and J by 5 bases, 9 bases remained unmatched. Germline lookup yields CDR1 MNHNY and CDR2 SVGAGI (reference sequence). This CDR3 region has 15 residues.

A note on this clonotype: This clone may be a read error of a much larger clone one base away. V gene TRBV5-1 combines with J gene TRBJ2-3; possible D gene TRBD1, 6 bases. The CDR3 consists of 15 residues. CDR1 is SGHRS and CDR2 is YFSETQ in the germline V gene. The CDR3 nucleotides read TGCGCCAGCAGCTTGGTTGGGGACACCACAGGTACGCAGTATTTT. Translating it yields CASSLVGDTTGTQYF. The complete variable domain, with remaining parts taken from reference TRBV5-1 and TRBJ2-3, reads KAGVTQTPRYLIKTRGQQVTLSCSPISGHRSVSWYQQTPGQGLQFLFEYFSETQRNKGNFPGRFSGRQFSNSRSEMNVSTLELGDSALYLCASSLVGDTTGTQYFGPGTRLTVL.

The rearrangement joins TRBV12-3 or TRBV12-4 to TRBJ2-5; D is perhaps TRBD2 (5 bases). CDR3 size: 16 residues. V lost 5 bases and J 9 bases, leaving 25 bases between the germline ends. CDR3 nucleotide sequence: TGTGCCAGCAGTGCCCTTTTCCCGACTGGGCAGGAGGCCCAGTACTTC. Its translation is CASSALFPTGQEAQYF.

This clonotype has ten or more counts. The gene calls are TRBV6-5 and TRBJ2-3; the D gene could be TRBD1 or TRBD2 (5 bases each). CDR1 and CDR2 from the germline V gene are MNHEY and SVGAGI. This CDR3 has 15 amino acids. V lost 4 bases and J 5 bases, leaving 16 bases between the germline ends. DNA of the CDR3: TGTGCCAGCAGTTTCCTGGGGGTGGGTGGAGATACGCAGTATTTT. Translation gives CASSFLGVGGDTQYF.